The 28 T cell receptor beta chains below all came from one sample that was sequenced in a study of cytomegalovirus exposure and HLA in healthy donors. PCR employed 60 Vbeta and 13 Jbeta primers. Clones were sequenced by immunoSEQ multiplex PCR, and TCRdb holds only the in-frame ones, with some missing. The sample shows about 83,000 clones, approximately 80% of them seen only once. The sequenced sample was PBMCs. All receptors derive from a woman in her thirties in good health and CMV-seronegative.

CDR3 protein: CSATKTGKQYF. The CDR3, as DNA: TGCAGTGCTACTAAAACAGGGAAGCAGTACTTC. The chain combines TRBV20-1 with TRBJ2-7; the D gene is possibly TRBD1 (6 bases). Per germline, CDR1 DFQATT and CDR2 SNEGSKA (reference sequence). There are 11 residues in the CDR3. Trimming removed 4 bases at V and 8 bases at J, with 12 bases between.

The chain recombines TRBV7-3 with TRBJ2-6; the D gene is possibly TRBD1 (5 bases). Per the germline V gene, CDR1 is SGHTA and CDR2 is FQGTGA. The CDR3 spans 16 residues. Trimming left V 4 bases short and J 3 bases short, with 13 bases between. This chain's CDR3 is CASSSRDNLGANVLTF. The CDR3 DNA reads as TGTGCCAGCAGCTCCAGGGATAACCTTGGGGCCAACGTCCTGACTTTC.

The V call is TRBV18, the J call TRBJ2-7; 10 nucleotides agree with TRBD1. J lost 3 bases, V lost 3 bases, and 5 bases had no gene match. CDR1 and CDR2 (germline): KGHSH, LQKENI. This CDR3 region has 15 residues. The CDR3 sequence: CASSPRGQGIYEQYF. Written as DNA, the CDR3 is TGTGCCAGCTCACCGCGGGGACAGGGGATCTACGAGCAGTACTTC.

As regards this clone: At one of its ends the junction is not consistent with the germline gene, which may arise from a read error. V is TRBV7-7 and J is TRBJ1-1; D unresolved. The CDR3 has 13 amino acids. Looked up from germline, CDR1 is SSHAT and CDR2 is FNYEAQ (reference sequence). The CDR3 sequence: CASSLTQNTEAFF. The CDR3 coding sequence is TGTGCTAGCAGCTTAACTCAGAACACTGAAGCTTTCTTT.

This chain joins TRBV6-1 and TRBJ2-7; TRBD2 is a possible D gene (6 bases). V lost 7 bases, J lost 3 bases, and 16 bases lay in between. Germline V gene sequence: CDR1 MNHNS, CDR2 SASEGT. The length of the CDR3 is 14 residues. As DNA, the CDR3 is TGTGCCAGCAAAGAGGTCCCGGGGGACTACGAGCAGTACTTC. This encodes CASKEVPGDYEQYF.

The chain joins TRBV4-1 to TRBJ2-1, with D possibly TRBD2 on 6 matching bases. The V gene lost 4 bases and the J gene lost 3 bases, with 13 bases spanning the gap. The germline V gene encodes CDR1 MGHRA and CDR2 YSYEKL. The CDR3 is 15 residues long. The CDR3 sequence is CASSRPGEVYNEQFF. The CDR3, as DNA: TGCGCCAGCAGCCGACCGGGAGAAGTCTACAATGAGCAGTTCTTC.

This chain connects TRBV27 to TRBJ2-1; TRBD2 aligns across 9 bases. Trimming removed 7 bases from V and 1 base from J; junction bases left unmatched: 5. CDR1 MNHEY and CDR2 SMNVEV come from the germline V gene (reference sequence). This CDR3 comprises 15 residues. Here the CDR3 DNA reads TGTGCCAGCATCCCAGCGGGAGGTTCCTACAATGAGCAGTTCTTC. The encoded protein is CASIPAGGSYNEQFF.

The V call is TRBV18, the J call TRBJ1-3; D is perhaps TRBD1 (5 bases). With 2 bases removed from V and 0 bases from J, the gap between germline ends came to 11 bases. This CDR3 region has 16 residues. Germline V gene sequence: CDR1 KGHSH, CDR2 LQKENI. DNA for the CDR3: TGTGCCAGCTCACCAGGGACTCCGAGCTCTGGAAACACCATATATTTT. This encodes CASSPGTPSSGNTIYF.

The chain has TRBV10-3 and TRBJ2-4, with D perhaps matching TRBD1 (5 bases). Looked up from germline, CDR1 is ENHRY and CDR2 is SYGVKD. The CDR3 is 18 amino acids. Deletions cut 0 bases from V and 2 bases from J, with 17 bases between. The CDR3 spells CAISESANRGMTKNIQYF. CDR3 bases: TGTGCCATCAGTGAGTCAGCTAATAGGGGTATGACCAAAAACATTCAGTACTTC.

The CDR3 is CASSIDLAGVSSYNEQFF. CDR3 in DNA: TGTGCCAGTAGTATAGATTTGGCGGGGGTAAGCTCCTACAATGAGCAGTTCTTC. The chain carries TRBV19 and TRBJ2-1; 7 nucleotides match TRBD2. The CDR3 extends over 18 amino acids. Trimming took 0 bases from V and 0 from J; bases not matched to a gene: 8. Germline V CDR1 and CDR2: LNHDA, SQIVND (reference sequence).

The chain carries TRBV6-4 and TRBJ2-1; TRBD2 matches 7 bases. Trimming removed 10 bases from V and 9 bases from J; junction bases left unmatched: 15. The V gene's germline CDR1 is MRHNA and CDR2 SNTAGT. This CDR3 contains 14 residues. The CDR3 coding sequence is TGTGCCATGCGATGGGGGACTAAGAAGGGTGAGCAGTTCTTC. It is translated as CAMRWGTKKGEQFF.

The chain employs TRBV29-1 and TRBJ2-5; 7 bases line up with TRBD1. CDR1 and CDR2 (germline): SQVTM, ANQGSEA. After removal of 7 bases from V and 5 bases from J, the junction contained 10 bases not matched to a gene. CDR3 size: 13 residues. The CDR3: CSARGTGVETQYF. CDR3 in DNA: TGCAGCGCCAGGGGGACCGGGGTGGAGACCCAGTACTTC.

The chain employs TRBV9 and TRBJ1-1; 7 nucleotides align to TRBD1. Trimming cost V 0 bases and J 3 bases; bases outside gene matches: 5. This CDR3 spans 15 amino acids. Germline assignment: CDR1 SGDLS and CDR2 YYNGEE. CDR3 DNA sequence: TGTGCCAGCAGCGTAGATGGCAGGGGGGACACTGAAGCTTTCTTT. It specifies CASSVDGRGDTEAFF.

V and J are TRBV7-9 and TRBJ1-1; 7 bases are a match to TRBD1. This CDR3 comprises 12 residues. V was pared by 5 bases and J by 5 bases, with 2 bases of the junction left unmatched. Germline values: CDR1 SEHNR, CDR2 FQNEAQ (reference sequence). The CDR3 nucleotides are TGTGCCAGCAGCATCAGGGGGACTGAAGCTTTCTTT. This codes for CASSIRGTEAFF.

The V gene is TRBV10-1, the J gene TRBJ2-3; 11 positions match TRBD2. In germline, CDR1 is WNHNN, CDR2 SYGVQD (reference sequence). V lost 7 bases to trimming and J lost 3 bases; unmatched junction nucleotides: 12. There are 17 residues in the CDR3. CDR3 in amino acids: CASTLAGGPSGTDTQYF. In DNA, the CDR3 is TGCGCCAGCACCTTAGCGGGAGGGCCTTCGGGTACAGATACGCAGTATTTT.

The CDR3: CASSPTGVPEAFF. CDR3 coding DNA: TGTGCCAGCTCCCCGACAGGGGTCCCTGAAGCTTTCTTT. The chain links TRBV27 to TRBJ1-1, with TRBD1 identical over 8 bases. V was clipped by 8 bases and J by 6 bases; unmatched bases: 8. Germline lookup yields CDR1 MNHEY and CDR2 SMNVEV (reference sequence). There are 13 residues in the CDR3.

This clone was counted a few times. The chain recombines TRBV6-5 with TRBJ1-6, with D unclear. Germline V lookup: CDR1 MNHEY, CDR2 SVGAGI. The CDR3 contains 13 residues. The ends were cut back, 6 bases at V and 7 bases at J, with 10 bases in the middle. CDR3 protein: CASSGPGNSPLHF. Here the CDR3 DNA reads TGTGCCAGCAGCGGCCCGGGGAATTCACCCCTCCACTTT.

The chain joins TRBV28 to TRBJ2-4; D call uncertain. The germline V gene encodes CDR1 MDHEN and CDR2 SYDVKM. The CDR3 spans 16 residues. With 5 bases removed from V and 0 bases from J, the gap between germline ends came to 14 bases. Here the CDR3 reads CASSTYTKLAKNIQYF. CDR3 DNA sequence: TGTGCCAGCAGTACCTACACTAAACTAGCCAAAAACATTCAGTACTTC. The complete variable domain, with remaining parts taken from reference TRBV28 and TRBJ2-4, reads DVKVTQSSRYLVKRTGEKVFLECVQDMDHENMFWYRQDPGLGLRLIYFSYDVKMKEKGDIPEGYSVSREKKERFSLILESASTNQTSMYLCASSTYTKLAKNIQYFGAGTRLSVL.

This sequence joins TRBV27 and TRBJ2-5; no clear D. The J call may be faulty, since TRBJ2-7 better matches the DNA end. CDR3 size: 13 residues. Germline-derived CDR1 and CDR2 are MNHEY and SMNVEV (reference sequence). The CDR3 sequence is CAILEYLYYEQYF. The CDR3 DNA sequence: TGTGCCATTCTGGAGTATCTCTACTACGAGCAGTACTTC.

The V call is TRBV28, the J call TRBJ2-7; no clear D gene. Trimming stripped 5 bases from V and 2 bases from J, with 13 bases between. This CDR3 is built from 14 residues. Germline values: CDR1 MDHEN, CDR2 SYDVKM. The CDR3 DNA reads TGTGCCAGCAGTACCTCCTACCCGACCTACGAGCAGTACTTC. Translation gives CASSTSYPTYEQYF.

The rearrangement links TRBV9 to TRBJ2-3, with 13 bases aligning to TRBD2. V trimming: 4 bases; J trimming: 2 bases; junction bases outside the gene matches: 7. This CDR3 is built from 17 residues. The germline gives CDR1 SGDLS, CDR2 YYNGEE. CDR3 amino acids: CASSPGTSGIFTDTQYF. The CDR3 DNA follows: TGTGCCAGCAGCCCCGGGACTAGCGGGATCTTCACAGATACGCAGTATTTT.

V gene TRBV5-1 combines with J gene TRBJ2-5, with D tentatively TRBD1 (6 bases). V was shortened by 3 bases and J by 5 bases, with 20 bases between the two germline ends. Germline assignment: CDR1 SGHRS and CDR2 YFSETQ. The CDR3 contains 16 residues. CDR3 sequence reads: CASSSREQGSGETQYF. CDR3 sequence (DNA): TGCGCCAGCAGCTCCCGGGAACAGGGATCGGGCGAGACCCAGTACTTC. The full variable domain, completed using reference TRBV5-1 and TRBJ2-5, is KAGVTQTPRYLIKTRGQQVTLSCSPISGHRSVSWYQQTPGQGLQFLFEYFSETQRNKGNFPGRFSGRQFSNSRSEMNVSTLELGDSALYLCASSSREQGSGETQYFGPGTRLLVL.

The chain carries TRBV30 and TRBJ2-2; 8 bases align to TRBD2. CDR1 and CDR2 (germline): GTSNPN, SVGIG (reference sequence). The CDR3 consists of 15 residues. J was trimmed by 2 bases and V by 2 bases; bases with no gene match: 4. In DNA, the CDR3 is TGTGCCTGGAGTAAGGGACTAGGAAACACCGGGGAGCTGTTTTTT. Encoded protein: CAWSKGLGNTGELFF.

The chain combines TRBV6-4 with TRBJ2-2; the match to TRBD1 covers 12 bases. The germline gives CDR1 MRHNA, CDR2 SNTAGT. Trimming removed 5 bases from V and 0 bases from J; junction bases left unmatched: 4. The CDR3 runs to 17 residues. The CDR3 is CASSYGTGGANTGELFF. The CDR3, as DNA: TGTGCCAGCAGTTACGGGACAGGGGGCGCGAACACCGGGGAGCTGTTTTTT.

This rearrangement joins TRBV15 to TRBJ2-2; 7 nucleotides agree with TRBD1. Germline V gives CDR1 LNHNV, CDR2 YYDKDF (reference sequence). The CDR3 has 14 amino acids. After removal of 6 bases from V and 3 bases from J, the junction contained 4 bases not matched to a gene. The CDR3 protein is CATRRQGDTGELFF. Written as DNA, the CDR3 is TGTGCCACCAGAAGACAGGGTGACACCGGGGAGCTGTTTTTT. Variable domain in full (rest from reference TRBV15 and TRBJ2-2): DAMVIQNPRYQVTQFGKPVTLSCSQTLNHNVMYWYQQKSSQAPKLLFHYYDKDFNNEADTPDNFQSRRPNTSFCFLDIRSPGLGDTAMYLCATRRQGDTGELFFGEGSRLTVL.

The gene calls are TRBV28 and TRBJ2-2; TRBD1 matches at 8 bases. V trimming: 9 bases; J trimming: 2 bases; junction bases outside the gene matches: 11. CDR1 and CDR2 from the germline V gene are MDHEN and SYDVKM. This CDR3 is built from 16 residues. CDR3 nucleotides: TGTGCCAGTGTAGGGGACAGGCCCTTAAACACCGGGGAGCTGTTTTTT. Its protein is CASVGDRPLNTGELFF.

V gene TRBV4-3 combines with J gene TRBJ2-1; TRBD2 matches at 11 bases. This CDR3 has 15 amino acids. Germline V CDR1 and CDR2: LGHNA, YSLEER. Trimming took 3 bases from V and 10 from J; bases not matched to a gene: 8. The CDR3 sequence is CASSHGLAGGREQFF. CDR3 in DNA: TGCGCCAGCAGCCACGGACTAGCGGGTGGAAGGGAGCAGTTCTTC.

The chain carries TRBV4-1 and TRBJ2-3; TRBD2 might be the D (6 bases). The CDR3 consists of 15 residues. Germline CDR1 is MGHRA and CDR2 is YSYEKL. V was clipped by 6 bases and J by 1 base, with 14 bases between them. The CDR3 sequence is CASSIRDWGTDTQYF. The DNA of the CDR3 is TGCGCCAGCAGTATCCGGGACTGGGGCACAGATACGCAGTATTTT.